This T cell receptor (beta chain) was sequenced in a study of blood T cell repertoires in COVID-19. As handled by the study authors: How many nucleated cells were present was estimated from reference gene primer amplification. The repertoire was sequenced with immunoSEQ multiplex PCR; TCRdb's copy has only in-frame clones and lacks some. The D gene and trimming were derived from the DNA, and the V and J assignments and clone size from that table. This repertoire shows roughly 230,000 clones, approximately 83% found once; its top ten account for around 4%. Trimming stripped 2 bases from V and 5 bases from J, with 10 bases between. Germline CDR1 and CDR2: GTSNPN and SVGIG (reference sequence). CDR3 length: 13 amino acids.

This clonotype was obtained from a man aged 45-65 years with active or convalescent COVID-19. The sample comprised peripheral blood. The V and J genes are TRBV30 and TRBJ1-5; no definite D call. The CDR3 here is CAWSPEVHQPQHF. Here the CDR3 DNA reads TGTGCCTGGAGTCCGGAGGTGCATCAGCCCCAGCATTTT.